The TCR beta chain described here comes from a study of CD8+CD57+ T cells in acquired aplastic anemia. Whole-study context: Roughly 3.2 ug was the average amount of DNA from sorted CD4+ and CD8+ cells.

Patients who underwent sequencing had shown CD8+CD57+ cell expansion by flow cytometry. Among the patients, all had severe acquired aplastic anemia. Patients had not yet gotten any therapy when their blood was taken for sampling. Researchers used genomic DNA as the template to profile TCR beta VDJ and CDR3. Each CDR3 protein gets one entry after TCRdb re-called the reads with MiXCR. The data hold 450,000 to 600,000 distinct CDR3 sequences, with around 33% observed a single time. CDR1 LNHDA and CDR2 SQIVND come from the germline V gene (reference sequence). The CDR3 has 13 residues. Deletions cut 5 bases from V and 8 bases from J, with 15 bases between.

The chain is built from TRBV19 and TRBJ1-2, with D unclear. The source material was sorted CD4+, CD8+, or CD8+CD57+ T cells (not recorded which) from PBMCs. This TCR was recovered from a human donor with aplastic anemia. The CDR3 DNA reads TGTGCCAGTAGTGTCTCCCTGATGAAGGGCTACACCTTC. Protein product: CASSVSLMKGYTF.